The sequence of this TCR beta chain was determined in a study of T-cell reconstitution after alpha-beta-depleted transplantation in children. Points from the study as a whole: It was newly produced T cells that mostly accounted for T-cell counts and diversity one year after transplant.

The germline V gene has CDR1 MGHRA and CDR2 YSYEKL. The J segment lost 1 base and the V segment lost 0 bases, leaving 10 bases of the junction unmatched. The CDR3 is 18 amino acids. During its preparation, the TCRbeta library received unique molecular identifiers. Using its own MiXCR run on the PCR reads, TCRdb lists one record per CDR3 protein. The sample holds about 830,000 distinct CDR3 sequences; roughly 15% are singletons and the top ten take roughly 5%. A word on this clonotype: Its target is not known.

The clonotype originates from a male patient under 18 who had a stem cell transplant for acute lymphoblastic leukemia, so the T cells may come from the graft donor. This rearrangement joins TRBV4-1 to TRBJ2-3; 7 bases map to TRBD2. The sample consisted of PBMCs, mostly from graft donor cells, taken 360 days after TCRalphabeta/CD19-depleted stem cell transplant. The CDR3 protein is CASSQDRGVSVGTDTQYF. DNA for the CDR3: TGCGCCAGCAGCCAAGATCGGGGGGTATCTGTGGGCACAGATACGCAGTATTTT.